These 9 T cell receptor beta chains came from one sample sequenced in a study of OX40 agonist ivuxolimab in advanced cancers. Libraries were built with the immunoSEQ multiplex PCR assay. TCRdb re-hosts the immuneACCESS table, in-frame sequences only. Its copies lack some clones; in the studies checked, an unresolved V gene accounts for under half of them, and the cause for the rest is not known. This sample lists 95,000 to 100,000 clones; 90% to 95% were detected once. Jointly, the top ten make up 0.25% to 0.3% of the sample. The input for sequencing was CD4+ or CD8+ T cells sorted from blood, taken in a trial of the OX40 agonist ivuxolimab. The receptor source for this set is an adult with an advanced solid tumor such as melanoma, head and neck, liver or kidney cancer.

This clone appeared a single time. The chain employs TRBV27 and TRBJ2-2; 14 bases agree with TRBD2. Trimming at V came to 5 bases and at J to 6 bases, leaving 8 bases not matched to a gene. The germline gives CDR1 MNHEY, CDR2 SMNVEV (reference sequence). This CDR3 contains 17 residues. The CDR3 DNA follows: TGTGCCAGCAGTCGGACTAGCGGGAGGAGGGGTCCCGGGGAGCTGTTTTTT. Translating gives CASSRTSGRRGPGELFF.

The chain has TRBV9 and TRBJ2-2, with a possible D match to TRBD1 (6 bases). In germline, CDR1 is SGDLS, CDR2 YYNGEE. CDR3 size: 19 residues. With 3 bases removed from V and 1 base from J, the gap between germline ends came to 22 bases. The CDR3 bases are TGTGCCAGCAGCGCACCGGCCCCGGGTGGACAGCAGAACACCGGGGAGCTGTTTTTT. Protein: CASSAPAPGGQQNTGELFF.

The V and J genes are TRBV2 and TRBJ2-5; D remains unclear. Per the germline V gene, CDR1 is SNHLY and CDR2 is FYNNEI. V was trimmed by 3 bases and J by 3 bases, leaving 11 bases between them. CDR3 length: 14 residues. The CDR3 reads CASSDGGRKETQYF. The CDR3 DNA reads as TGTGCCAGCAGTGATGGCGGTCGAAAAGAGACCCAGTACTTC.

The V gene is TRBV28, the J gene TRBJ1-1, with D possibly TRBD1 on 5 matching bases. This CDR3 is built from 11 residues. Trimming cost V 7 bases and J 11 bases, with 14 bases left between them. Germline CDR1 MDHEN, CDR2 SYDVKM. The CDR3 coding sequence is TGTGCCAGCAAGGGGCCCCGGGCCGCTTTCTTT. Protein sequence: CASKGPRAAFF.

The chain is built from TRBV15 and TRBJ1-2; 7 nucleotides align to TRBD1. The ends lost 0 bases at V and 8 bases at J; junction bases unmatched: 6. CDR1 is LNHNV, CDR2 YYDKDF, per germline (reference sequence). The CDR3 is made up of 14 amino acids. The CDR3: CATSRDRGDMGYTF. CDR3 nucleotide sequence: TGTGCCACCAGCAGAGACAGGGGGGATATGGGCTACACCTTC.

V usage is TRBV11-1 and J usage is TRBJ1-1; 11 bases are shared with TRBD1. Germline CDR1 SGHAT, CDR2 FQDESV (reference sequence). After removal of 5 bases from V and 2 bases from J, the junction contained 4 bases not matched to a gene. CDR3 length: 15 residues. The CDR3 loop reads CASSGTGGVNTEAFF. As DNA, the CDR3 is TGTGCCAGCAGCGGGACAGGGGGGGTCAACACTGAAGCTTTCTTT.

The chain carries TRBV10-3 and TRBJ2-2; D remains ambiguous. CDR3 size: 11 residues. Germline CDR1 is ENHRY and CDR2 is SYGVKD. V gave up 5 bases and J gave up 3 bases, with 1 base separating them. The CDR3 DNA is TGTGCCATCAGTTACACCGGGGAGCTGTTTTTT. Translating it yields CAISYTGELFF.

The chain is built from TRBV28 and TRBJ1-1, with D unresolved. Trimming shortened V by 3 bases and J by 1 base, and 9 bases separated the two germline ends. The CDR3 spans 14 residues. CDR1 is MDHEN and CDR2 is SYDVKM in the germline V gene. As DNA, the CDR3 is TGTGCCAGCAGTTTCCTACGGGGGAACACTGAAGCTTTCTTT. Protein: CASSFLRGNTEAFF.

The J gene is TRBJ1-2, the V gene TRBV6-1; no reliable D call. The CDR3 sequence is 13 residues long. CDR1 and CDR2 from the germline V gene are MNHNS and SASEGT. V lost 3 bases, J lost 0 bases, and 5 bases lay in between. The CDR3 DNA follows: TGTGCCAGCAGTGATGGCACTAACTATGGCTACACCTTC. Its protein is CASSDGTNYGYTF.